This record looks at one T cell receptor (beta chain) sequence and its context. The antigen remains undetermined. The repertoire was sequenced with immunoSEQ multiplex PCR; TCRdb's copy has only in-frame clones and lacks some. The data show about 91,000 clones, with roughly 95% seen just once and 0.025% to 0.035% held by the top ten. The data belong to a study of siplizumab effects on memory and regulatory T cells. Whole-study findings and limits: Naive T cells looked more diverse than memory cells, and they looked like major contributors to the alloresponse.

Unstimulated subsets comprising naive, memory, effector memory and TEMRA cells were sequenced in a few donor pairs. The V gene's germline CDR1 is SGHRS and CDR2 YFSETQ. V lost 0 bases, J lost 5 bases, and 11 bases lay in between. This CDR3 is built from 14 residues. V usage is TRBV5-1 and J usage is TRBJ1-1, with D maybe TRBD1 (6 bases). Sequenced material: naive CD4+ T cells sorted from blood. This TCR was recovered from a human donor in good health. In DNA, the CDR3 is TGCGCCAGCAGCTTGGTCGGGGGGGCGACTGAAGCTTTCTTT. This gives the protein CASSLVGGATEAFF.